Following are 13 T cell receptor beta chains from one sample sequenced in a study of regulatory T cells in long-lasting Graves disease. Sample time point: persistent/refractory GD, antithyroid drugs over 5 years with positive TRAb. TCR sequences were obtained from RNA taken from PBMCs. HTBI primers from iRepertoire and Arm-PCR of CDR3 regions yielded the TCR beta libraries. TCRdb analysed the multiplex PCR reads with MiXCR anew, one entry per CDR3 protein. The sample holds fewer than 450,000 distinct CDR3 sequences; around a quarter are singletons and the top ten take roughly 28%. The sequencing here drew on peripheral blood mononuclear cells (PBMCs), taken when the disease was refractory, from a patient treated with antithyroid drugs. The source of these receptors is a female donor with Graves disease.

The chain is built from TRBV11-2 and TRBJ2-5; 11 bases agree with TRBD2. The CDR3 has 14 residues. The J segment lost 5 bases and the V segment lost 8 bases, leaving 7 bases of the junction unmatched. Germline loops: CDR1 SGHAT, CDR2 FQNNGV. DNA of the CDR3: TGTGCCAGCCGCGAACTAGCGGGAGATGAGACCCAGTACTTC. Translation: CASRELAGDETQYF. Full variable domain (outside the CDR3, taken from reference TRBV11-2 and TRBJ2-5): EAGVAQSPRYKIIEKRQSVAFWCNPISGHATLYWYQQILGQGPKLLIQFQNNGVVDDSQLPKDRFSAERLKGVDSTLKIQPAKLEDSAVYLCASRELAGDETQYFGPGTRLLVL.

The CDR3 region has the DNA TGTGCCAGTAGTATAGGGTGGGGAGATTGGAATCAGCCCCAGCATTTT. Its protein is CASSIGWGDWNQPQHF. The rearrangement uses TRBV19 and TRBJ1-5; D is ambiguous. Trimming left V 1 base short and J 4 bases short, with 14 bases between. This CDR3 is built from 16 residues. Per germline, CDR1 LNHDA and CDR2 SQIVND (reference sequence).

This sequence joins TRBV2 and TRBJ2-3; D is unclear. The V gene's germline CDR1 is SNHLY and CDR2 FYNNEI. The V end was cut by 4 bases, the J end by 4 bases, with 9 bases between. CDR3 length: 13 amino acids. Written as DNA, the CDR3 is TGTGCCAGCAGTGCTGCAGTTGCAGATACGCAGTATTTT. Protein: CASSAAVADTQYF. Full variable domain (rest looked up from reference TRBV2 and TRBJ2-3): EPEVTQTPSHQVTQMGQEVILRCVPISNHLYFYWYRQILGQKVEFLVSFYNNEISEKSEIFDDQFSVERPDGSNFTLKIRSTKLEDSAMYFCASSAAVADTQYFGPGTRLTVL.

This clonotype was counted only a few times. The V call is TRBV10-3, the J call TRBJ2-2; no reliable D call. Germline lookup yields CDR1 ENHRY and CDR2 SYGVKD. CDR3 length: 14 amino acids. V lost 3 bases and J 1 base, leaving 6 bases between the germline ends. The CDR3 region has the DNA TGTGCCATCAGTGAAAACGGGAACACCGGGGAGCTGTTTTTT. Translated, it gives CAISENGNTGELFF.

Notes on this clonotype: A junction boundary mismatches the germline segment, possibly from a read error. The chain uses TRBV29-1 and TRBJ2-7; 7 bases fit TRBD1. The CDR3 spans 11 residues. CDR1 and CDR2 (germline): SQVTM, ANQGSEA. The CDR3 nucleotides read TGCAACGTTGAATCAGGGGGCGAGCAGTACTTC. Protein: CNVESGGEQYF.

V is TRBV6-1 and J is TRBJ1-2; D is uncertain. V dropped 5 bases and J dropped 7 bases, with 11 bases sitting between them. The CDR3 extends over 12 amino acids. Germline values: CDR1 MNHNS, CDR2 SASEGT. The chain's CDR3 is CASSPSSLGYTF. Here the CDR3 DNA reads TGTGCCAGCAGTCCGTCCAGTCTTGGCTACACCTTC.

This clonotype was seen many times. The chain joins TRBV28 to TRBJ1-4; 9 nucleotides match TRBD1. V lost 3 bases, J lost 5 bases, and 4 bases stayed unmatched. Germline V gene lookup returns CDR1 MDHEN and CDR2 SYDVKM. This CDR3 is built from 15 residues. CDR3 nucleotide sequence: TGTGCCAGCAGTTTTCGGGGACAGGGAAATGAAAAACTGTTTTTT. Protein product: CASSFRGQGNEKLFF.

There are a few counts of this clonotype. The rearrangement joins TRBV19 to TRBJ1-4, with 7 bases matching TRBD1. V lost 6 bases to trimming and J lost 3 bases; unmatched junction nucleotides: 10. This CDR3 is 16 amino acids long. From germline, CDR1 is LNHDA and CDR2 SQIVND (reference sequence). The CDR3 sequence is CASRISMGQSNEKLFF. The CDR3 DNA reads as TGTGCCAGTAGGATAAGTATGGGACAGTCTAATGAAAAACTGTTTTTT.

This clonotype was detected ten times or more. The V call is TRBV9, the J call TRBJ2-7; D not resolved. Per germline, CDR1 SGDLS and CDR2 YYNGEE. This CDR3 spans 15 amino acids. V lost 1 base and J 0 bases, leaving 11 bases between the germline ends. The CDR3 sequence: CASSVSGVSSYEQYF. Written as DNA, the CDR3 is TGTGCCAGCAGCGTATCTGGAGTTAGCTCCTACGAGCAGTACTTC. Together with reference TRBV9 and TRBJ2-7, the CDR3 gives the full variable domain: DSGVTQTPKHLITATGQRVTLRCSPRSGDLSVYWYQQSLDQGLQFLIQYYNGEERAKGNILERFSAQQFPDLHSELNLSSLELGDSALYFCASSVSGVSSYEQYFGPGTRLTVT.

This clonotype has more than one count but fewer than ten. The genes are TRBV19 and TRBJ1-5; tentative D call: TRBD1 (5 bases). Looked up from germline, CDR1 is LNHDA and CDR2 is SQIVND (reference sequence). V lost 5 bases and J 1 base, leaving 12 bases between the germline ends. The CDR3 covers 15 residues. The CDR3 DNA reads TGTGCCAGTAGTTCCAGGGTGGTGAGCAATCAGCCCCAGCATTTT. Its translation is CASSSRVVSNQPQHF.

This clonotype was observed many times. The V and J genes are TRBV20-1 and TRBJ1-2; the D gene is possibly TRBD1 (5 bases). Trimming pared 6 bases from V and 6 bases from J, leaving 14 bases between. Germline V gene lookup returns CDR1 DFQATT and CDR2 SNEGSKA (reference sequence). This CDR3 region has 12 residues. The CDR3 protein is CSAPGSGHGYTF. Written as DNA, the CDR3 is TGCAGTGCGCCAGGGAGCGGACATGGCTACACCTTC.

V gene TRBV7-2 combines with J gene TRBJ2-1; 11 bases are a match to TRBD2. The V gene end was trimmed by 3 bases and the J gene end by 7 bases; junction bases not matched to a gene: 5. There are 15 residues in the CDR3. Germline CDR1 SGHTA, CDR2 FQGNSA. The CDR3 loop is CASSLGTSGRNEQFF. CDR3 coding DNA: TGTGCCAGCAGCTTGGGGACTAGCGGTAGGAATGAGCAGTTCTTC.

The chain uses TRBV4-2 and TRBJ2-5; 9 nucleotides align to TRBD1. The trim removed 8 bases at V and 6 bases at J, leaving 4 bases unmatched. The CDR3 extends over 12 amino acids. Germline V gives CDR1 LGHNA, CDR2 YNFKEQ. Written as DNA, the CDR3 is TGTGCCAGCTTGGACAGGGGACAGACCCAGTACTTC. This gives the protein CASLDRGQTQYF.